The 17 T cell receptor beta chains in this list originate from one sample, sequenced in a study of cytotoxic CD8 clonotypes in ibrutinib-treated CLL. The method was immunoSEQ multiplex PCR; TCRdb's version includes in-frame clones alone and lacks a portion of them. The sample holds some 310,000 clones, about 80% seen once. Source: PBMCs, taken before ibrutinib treatment. These receptors were collected from a human donor with chronic lymphocytic leukemia.

V gene TRBV27 combines with J gene TRBJ2-7; 15 nucleotides match TRBD2. Unmatched junction bases numbered 6, after V lost 6 bases and J lost 3 bases. Per the germline V gene, CDR1 is MNHEY and CDR2 is SMNVEV (reference sequence). This CDR3 comprises 16 residues. CDR3 coding DNA: TGTGCCAGCAGATGGACTAGCGGGAGGGGTAGCTACGAGCAGTACTTC. Its translation is CASRWTSGRGSYEQYF.

The rearrangement links TRBV6-5 to TRBJ1-1, with a tentative D call TRBD1 (6 bases). The germline V gene encodes CDR1 MNHEY and CDR2 SVGAGI. V lost 5 bases and J lost 2, with 12 bases in between. CDR3 length equals 14 residues. Written as DNA, the CDR3 is TGTGCCAGCAGTCCCCAGGGGTTAAACACTGAAGCTTTCTTT. Amino acids: CASSPQGLNTEAFF.

The chain uses TRBV30 and TRBJ2-1, with unresolved D. V dropped 0 bases and J dropped 0 bases, with 9 bases sitting between them. Looked up from germline, CDR1 is GTSNPN and CDR2 is SVGIG (reference sequence). The CDR3 loop spans 15 amino acids. The CDR3 nucleotides are TGTGCCTGGAGTGTAAACGGGTTCTCCTACAATGAGCAGTTCTTC. Translation: CAWSVNGFSYNEQFF.

The rearrangement uses TRBV7-2 and TRBJ2-1; 9 bases match TRBD2. The CDR3 has 16 amino acids. J lost 6 bases, V lost 4 bases, and 10 bases had no gene match. Per germline, CDR1 SGHTA and CDR2 FQGNSA. CDR3: CASSWYGTSRGNEQFF. The CDR3 nucleotides read TGTGCCAGCAGCTGGTACGGGACTAGCAGGGGCAATGAGCAGTTCTTC.

This chain connects TRBV29-1 to TRBJ2-3; unclear D gene. The CDR3 totals 15 residues. V shed 2 bases and J shed 1 base, with 13 bases lying between them. Per the germline V gene, CDR1 is SQVTM and CDR2 is ANQGSEA. DNA for the CDR3: TGCAGCGTTGAATTTAGACCACTCGGCACAGATACGCAGTATTTT. It is translated as CSVEFRPLGTDTQYF.

This chain uses TRBV2 with TRBJ1-1; D possibly corresponds to TRBD1 (6 bases). The CDR3 has 14 residues. Germline CDR1 is SNHLY and CDR2 is FYNNEI. Deletions cut 2 bases from V and 4 bases from J, with 11 bases between. The DNA of the CDR3 is TGTGCCAGCAGTGAAAACAGGGTTGGCACTGAAGCTTTCTTT. Amino acids: CASSENRVGTEAFF.

This clone occurred many times. The genes are TRBV15 and TRBJ1-4; D not certain. The CDR3 loop spans 11 amino acids. Germline CDR1 LNHNV, CDR2 YYDKDF (reference sequence). V gave up 10 bases and J gave up 3 bases, with 6 bases separating them. CDR3 sequence reads: CASGPNEKLFF. For the CDR3, the DNA is TGTGCCAGCGGGCCTAATGAAAAACTGTTTTTT.

This clone was seen once. This sequence joins TRBV9 and TRBJ2-5; 8 nucleotides line up with TRBD2. In germline, CDR1 is SGDLS, CDR2 YYNGEE. J was trimmed by 6 bases and V by 2 bases; bases with no gene match: 6. This CDR3 is built from 14 residues. The CDR3, as DNA: TGTGCCAGCAGCGTTGGGACTAGTGAACAGACCCAGTACTTC. Translating gives CASSVGTSEQTQYF.

This clone was detected many times. The chain employs TRBV7-9 and TRBJ1-2, with TRBD1 as a possible D gene (5 bases). CDR1 is SEHNR and CDR2 is FQNEAQ in the germline V gene (reference sequence). The CDR3 totals 11 residues. Trimming took off 2 bases at V and 8 bases at J, with 6 bases between the two ends. This CDR3 is CASSLSGGYTF. CDR3 in DNA: TGTGCCAGCAGCTTATCAGGGGGCTACACCTTC.

This sequence joins TRBV11-1 and TRBJ2-3; 9 nucleotides align to TRBD1. The CDR3 has 17 residues. CDR1 and CDR2 from the germline V gene are SGHAT and FQDESV (reference sequence). After removal of 5 bases from V and 9 bases from J, the junction contained 18 bases not matched to a gene. CDR3 protein: CASSPRGRGQGFPTQYF. CDR3 bases: TGTGCCAGCAGCCCCAGAGGGCGGGGACAGGGATTTCCGACGCAGTATTTT.

The CDR3 spells CASFSTVDFSSYNEQFF. The CDR3 DNA reads TGTGCCAGCTTTTCTACAGTCGACTTTTCCTCCTACAATGAGCAGTTCTTC. V and J are TRBV28 and TRBJ2-1; D gene uncertain. V was trimmed by 8 bases and J by 0 bases, leaving 20 bases between them. The germline CDR1 and CDR2 sequences are MDHEN and SYDVKM. The CDR3 has 17 amino acids.

The chain links TRBV15 to TRBJ2-5; 10 nucleotides agree with TRBD1. Germline V gene lookup returns CDR1 LNHNV and CDR2 YYDKDF (reference sequence). The CDR3 totals 15 residues. V lost 8 bases to trimming and J lost 5 bases; unmatched junction nucleotides: 11. CDR3 DNA sequence: TGTGCCACCTCTTCTCGGGACAGGGGAGAGGAGACCCAGTACTTC. This gives the protein CATSSRDRGEETQYF.

J is TRBJ1-2 and V is TRBV27; 7 bases map to TRBD1. Germline assignment: CDR1 MNHEY and CDR2 SMNVEV (reference sequence). The CDR3 runs to 16 residues. The V segment lost 5 bases and the J segment 3 bases; nucleotides outside the gene matches: 12. CDR3 nucleotides: TGTGCCAGCAGTCCGGAGGACAGGCGGGGGGACTATGGCTACACCTTC. This encodes CASSPEDRRGDYGYTF.

V is TRBV9 and J is TRBJ2-7; D is unclear. V dropped 0 bases and J dropped 0 bases, with 7 bases sitting between them. CDR1 and CDR2 (germline): SGDLS, YYNGEE. This CDR3 spans 14 amino acids. DNA of the CDR3: TGTGCCAGCAGCGTAGCGGGTACCTCCTACGAGCAGTACTTC. Translation gives CASSVAGTSYEQYF.

The rearrangement uses TRBV15 and TRBJ2-1; D ambiguous. V was cut by 0 bases and J by 0 bases, with 6 bases left in between. CDR3 length: 15 amino acids. Germline loops: CDR1 LNHNV, CDR2 YYDKDF (reference sequence). In DNA form, the CDR3 reads TGTGCCACCAGCAGAGAACTCGTCTCCTACAATGAGCAGTTCTTC. It encodes CATSRELVSYNEQFF.

This clone has only one observation. V and J are TRBV5-8 and TRBJ2-3; 9 bases match TRBD1. The CDR3 has 15 residues. The germline V gene has CDR1 SGHTS and CDR2 YDEGEE. The V segment lost 0 bases and the J segment 5 bases; nucleotides outside the gene matches: 4. CDR3 coding DNA: TGTGCCAGCAGCTTGGGGACAGGGGTTGGAGATACGCAGTATTTT. As protein: CASSLGTGVGDTQYF.

V gene TRBV25-1 combines with J gene TRBJ2-6; perhaps TRBD2 as D (5 bases). This CDR3 region has 17 residues. Between the trimmed V and J ends, which lost 6 bases and 4 bases, there was a span of 19 bases. CDR1 and CDR2 from the germline V gene are MGHDK and SYGVNS. CDR3 region: CASSGKVSGKGANVLTF. The CDR3 DNA sequence: TGTGCCAGCAGCGGGAAAGTCTCGGGTAAAGGGGCCAACGTCCTGACTTTC.